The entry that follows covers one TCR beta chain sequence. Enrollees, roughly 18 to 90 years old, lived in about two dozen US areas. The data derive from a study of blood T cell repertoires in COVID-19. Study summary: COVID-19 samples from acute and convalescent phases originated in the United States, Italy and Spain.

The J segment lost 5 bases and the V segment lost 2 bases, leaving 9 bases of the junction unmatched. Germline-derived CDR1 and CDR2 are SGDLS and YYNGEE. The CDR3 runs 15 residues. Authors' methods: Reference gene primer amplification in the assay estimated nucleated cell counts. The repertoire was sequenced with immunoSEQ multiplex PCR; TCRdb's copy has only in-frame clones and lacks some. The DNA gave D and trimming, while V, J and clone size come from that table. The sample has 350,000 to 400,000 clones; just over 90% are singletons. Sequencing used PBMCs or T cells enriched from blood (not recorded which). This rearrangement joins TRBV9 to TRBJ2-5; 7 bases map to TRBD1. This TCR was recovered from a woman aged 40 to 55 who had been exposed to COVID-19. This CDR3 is CASSVTTGRTETQYF. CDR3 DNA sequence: TGTGCCAGCAGCGTTACGACAGGGAGAACGGAGACCCAGTACTTC.